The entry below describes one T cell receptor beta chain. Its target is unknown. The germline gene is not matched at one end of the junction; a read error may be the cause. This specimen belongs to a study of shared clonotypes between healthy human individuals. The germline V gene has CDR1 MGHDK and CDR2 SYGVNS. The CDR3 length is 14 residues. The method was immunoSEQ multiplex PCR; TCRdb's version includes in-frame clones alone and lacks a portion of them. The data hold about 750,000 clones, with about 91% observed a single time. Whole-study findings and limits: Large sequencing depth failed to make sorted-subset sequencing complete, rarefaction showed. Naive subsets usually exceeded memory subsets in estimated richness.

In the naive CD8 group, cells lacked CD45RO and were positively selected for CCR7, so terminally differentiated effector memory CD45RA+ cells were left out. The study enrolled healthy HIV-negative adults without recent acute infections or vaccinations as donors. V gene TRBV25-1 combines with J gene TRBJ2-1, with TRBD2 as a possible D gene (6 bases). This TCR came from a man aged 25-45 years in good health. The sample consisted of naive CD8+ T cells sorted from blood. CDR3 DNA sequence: TGTGCGAGCAAGGAGGGATCCCTAGCCGATGAGCAGTTCTTC. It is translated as CASKEGSLADEQFF.